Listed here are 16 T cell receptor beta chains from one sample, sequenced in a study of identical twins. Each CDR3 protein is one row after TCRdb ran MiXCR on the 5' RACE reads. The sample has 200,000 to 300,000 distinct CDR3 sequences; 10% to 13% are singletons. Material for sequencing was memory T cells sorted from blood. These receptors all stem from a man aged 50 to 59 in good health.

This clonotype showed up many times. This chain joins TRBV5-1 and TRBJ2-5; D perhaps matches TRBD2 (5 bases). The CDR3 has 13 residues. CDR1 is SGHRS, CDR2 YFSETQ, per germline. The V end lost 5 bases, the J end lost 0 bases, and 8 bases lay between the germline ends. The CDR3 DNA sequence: TGCGCCAGCAGACCGGGGAACCAAGAGACCCAGTACTTC. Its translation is CASRPGNQETQYF. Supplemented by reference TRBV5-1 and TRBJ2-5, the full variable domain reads KAGVTQTPRYLIKTRGQQVTLSCSPISGHRSVSWYQQTPGQGLQFLFEYFSETQRNKGNFPGRFSGRQFSNSRSEMNVSTLELGDSALYLCASRPGNQETQYFGPGTRLLVL.

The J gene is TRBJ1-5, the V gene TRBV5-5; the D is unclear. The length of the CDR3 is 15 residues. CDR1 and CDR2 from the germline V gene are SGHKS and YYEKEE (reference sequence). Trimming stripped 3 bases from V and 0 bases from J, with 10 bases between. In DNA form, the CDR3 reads TGTGCCAGCAGCTCGGACTATTATAGCAATCAGCCCCAGCATTTT. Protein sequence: CASSSDYYSNQPQHF.

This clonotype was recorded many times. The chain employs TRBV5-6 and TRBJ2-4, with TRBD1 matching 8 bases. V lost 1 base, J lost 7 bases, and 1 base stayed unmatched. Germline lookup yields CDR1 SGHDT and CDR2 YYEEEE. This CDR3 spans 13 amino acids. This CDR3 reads CASSLSGGNIQYF. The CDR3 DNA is TGTGCCAGCAGCTTGTCAGGGGGCAACATTCAGTACTTC.

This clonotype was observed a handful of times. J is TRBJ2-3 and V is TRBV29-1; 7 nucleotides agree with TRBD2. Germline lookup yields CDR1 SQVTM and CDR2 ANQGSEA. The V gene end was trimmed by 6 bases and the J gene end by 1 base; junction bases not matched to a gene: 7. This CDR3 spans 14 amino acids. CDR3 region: CSVVRAGGTDTQYF. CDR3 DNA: TGCAGCGTCGTGAGGGCGGGGGGCACAGATACGCAGTATTTT.

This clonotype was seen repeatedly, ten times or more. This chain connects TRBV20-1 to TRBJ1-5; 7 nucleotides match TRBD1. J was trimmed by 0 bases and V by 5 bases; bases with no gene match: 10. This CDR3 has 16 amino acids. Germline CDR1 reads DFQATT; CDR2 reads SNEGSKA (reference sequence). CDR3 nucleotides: TGCAGTGCTCCCAGGGAAGGGGGCTATAGCAATCAGCCCCAGCATTTT. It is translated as CSAPREGGYSNQPQHF.

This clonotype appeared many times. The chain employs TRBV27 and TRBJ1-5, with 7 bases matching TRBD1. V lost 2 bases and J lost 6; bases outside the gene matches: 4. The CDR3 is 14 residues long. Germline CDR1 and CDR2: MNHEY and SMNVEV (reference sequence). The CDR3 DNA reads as TGTGCCAGCAGTTTACACAGGGGAGGTCAGCCCCAGCATTTT. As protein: CASSLHRGGQPQHF.

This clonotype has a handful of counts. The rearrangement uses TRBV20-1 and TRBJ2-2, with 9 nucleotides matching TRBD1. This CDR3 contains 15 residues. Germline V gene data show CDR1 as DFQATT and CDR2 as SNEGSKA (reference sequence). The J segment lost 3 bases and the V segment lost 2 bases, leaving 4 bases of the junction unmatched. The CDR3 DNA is TGCAGTGCTAGATACAGGGGGCAGGACACCGGGGAGCTGTTTTTT. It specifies CSARYRGQDTGELFF.

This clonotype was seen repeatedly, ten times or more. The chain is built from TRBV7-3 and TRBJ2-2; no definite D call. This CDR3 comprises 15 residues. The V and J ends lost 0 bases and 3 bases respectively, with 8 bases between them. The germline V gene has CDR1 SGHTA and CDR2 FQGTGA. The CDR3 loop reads CASSLTPRDTGELFF. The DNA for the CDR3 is TGTGCCAGCAGCTTAACACCCCGGGACACCGGGGAGCTGTTTTTT.

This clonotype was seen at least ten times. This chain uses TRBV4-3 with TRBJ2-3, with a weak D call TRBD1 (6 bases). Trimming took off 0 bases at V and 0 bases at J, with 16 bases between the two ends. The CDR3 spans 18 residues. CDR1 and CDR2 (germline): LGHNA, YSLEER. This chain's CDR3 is CASSQDPGRGGSTDTQYF. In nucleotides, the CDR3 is TGCGCCAGCAGCCAAGATCCGGGAAGAGGGGGAAGCACAGATACGCAGTATTTT.

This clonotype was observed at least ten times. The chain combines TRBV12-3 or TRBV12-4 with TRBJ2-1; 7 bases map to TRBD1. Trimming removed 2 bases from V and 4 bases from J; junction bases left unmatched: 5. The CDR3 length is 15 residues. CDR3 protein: CASSLREGAYNEQFF. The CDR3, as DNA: TGTGCCAGCAGTTTAAGAGAGGGGGCGTACAATGAGCAGTTCTTC.

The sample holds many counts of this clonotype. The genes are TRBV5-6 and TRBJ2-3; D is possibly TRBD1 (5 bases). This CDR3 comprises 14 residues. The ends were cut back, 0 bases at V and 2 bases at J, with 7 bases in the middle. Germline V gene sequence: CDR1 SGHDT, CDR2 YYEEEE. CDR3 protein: CASSLVQATDTQYF. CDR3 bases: TGTGCCAGCAGCTTGGTACAGGCCACAGATACGCAGTATTTT.

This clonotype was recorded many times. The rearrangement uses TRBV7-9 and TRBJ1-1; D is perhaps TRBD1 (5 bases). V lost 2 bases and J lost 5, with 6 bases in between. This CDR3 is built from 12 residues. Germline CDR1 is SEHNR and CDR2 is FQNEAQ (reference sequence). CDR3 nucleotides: TGTGCCAGCAGCTTATCAGGGACTGAAGCTTTCTTT. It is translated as CASSLSGTEAFF.

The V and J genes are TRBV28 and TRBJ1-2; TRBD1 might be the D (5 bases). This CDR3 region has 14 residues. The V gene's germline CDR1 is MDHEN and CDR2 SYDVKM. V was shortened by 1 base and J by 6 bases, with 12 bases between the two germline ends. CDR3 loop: CASSLLGRWNGYTF. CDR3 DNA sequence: TGTGCCAGCAGTTTATTGGGACGCTGGAATGGCTACACCTTC.

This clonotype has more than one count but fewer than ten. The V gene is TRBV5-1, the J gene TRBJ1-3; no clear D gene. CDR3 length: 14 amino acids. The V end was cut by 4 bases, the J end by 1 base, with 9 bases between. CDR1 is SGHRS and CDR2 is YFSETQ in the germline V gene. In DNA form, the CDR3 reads TGCGCCAGCAGCCCCCTAGGGTCTGGAAACACCATATATTTT. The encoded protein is CASSPLGSGNTIYF.

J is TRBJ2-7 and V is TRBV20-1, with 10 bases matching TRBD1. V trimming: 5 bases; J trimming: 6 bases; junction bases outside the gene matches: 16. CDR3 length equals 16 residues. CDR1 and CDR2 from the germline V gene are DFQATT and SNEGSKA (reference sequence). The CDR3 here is CSAGTGASSTIPEQYF. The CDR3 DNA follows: TGCAGTGCTGGGACAGGGGCGAGTTCCACCATTCCCGAGCAGTACTTC.

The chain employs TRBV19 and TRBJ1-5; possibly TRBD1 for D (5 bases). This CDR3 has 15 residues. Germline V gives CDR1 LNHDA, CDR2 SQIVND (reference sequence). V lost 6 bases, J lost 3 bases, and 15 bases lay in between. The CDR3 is CASSTVSGSNQPQHF. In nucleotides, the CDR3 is TGTGCCAGTAGCACGGTGTCAGGGTCCAATCAGCCCCAGCATTTT. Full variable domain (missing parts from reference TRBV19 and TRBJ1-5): DGGITQSPKYLFRKEGQNVTLSCEQNLNHDAMYWYRQDPGQGLRLIYYSQIVNDFQKGDIAEGYSVSREKKESFPLTVTSAQKNPTAFYLCASSTVSGSNQPQHFGDGTRLSIL.